This section outlines one T cell receptor beta chain sequence together with its context. No antigen is known for it. This sample stems from a study of shared clonotypes between healthy human individuals. Findings and caveats of the study: Rarefaction demonstrated incomplete sorted-subset sequencing despite large depth.

Authors' processing steps: Filtering differed since immunoSEQ provided only junctions, with no quality scores. Assay: immunoSEQ multiplex PCR; the TCRdb copy retains only in-frame clones and omits some. V and J calls and clone size are given by that table; D and trimming were obtained from the DNA. The sample includes approximately 2.1 million clones, more than 85% of them seen just once. Sequenced input: naive CD4+ T cells from PBMCs. The subset is: CD45RA+ positively selected. The sequence was obtained from a man between 18 and 29 years old in good health. Some clones in this sample may be carry-over from other donors' samples.

The CDR3 region is CASSSLASGYTF. CDR3 DNA: TGTGCCAGCAGTTCCCTAGCGAGTGGCTACACCTTC. The V call is TRBV28, the J call TRBJ1-2; no definite D call. This CDR3 is built from 12 residues. With 4 bases removed from V and 7 bases from J, the gap between germline ends came to 10 bases. Germline CDR1 reads MDHEN; CDR2 reads SYDVKM.